Listed below are T cell receptor beta chains from one sample, sequenced in a study of T cells in tuberculosis. Profiling relied on immunoSEQ multiplex PCR, and the TCRdb table lists in-frame clones only, not all of them. The sample lists roughly 29,000 clones, approximately 95% occurring once. The sequenced material came from PBMCs. These receptor sequences come from a donor aged 10-29 years with latent tuberculosis or without tuberculosis infection. Each CDR3 is given with its conserved first and last residue. Only part of the rows carry a size: once, few, many, or a class if the clone is expanded.

v_gene	j_gene	abundance	CDR3aa
TRBV6-5	TRBJ2-7	NA	CASSYSTGQMHYEQYF
TRBV2	TRBJ2-2	NA	CASSELDLSQGGNTGELFF
TRBV27	TRBJ2-7	NA	CASGGWRTYEQYF
TRBV6-4	TRBJ1-1	NA	CASSPEGITEAFF
TRBV10-2	TRBJ2-2	NA	CASSLTSGSAGAGELFF
TRBV2	TRBJ2-1	NA	CASRAGGINEQFF
TRBV7-9	TRBJ1-5	NA	CASSSGTGSNQPQHF
TRBV28	TRBJ1-2	NA	CASVRMGTGGTIYGYTF
TRBV7-2	TRBJ2-1	NA	CASSFLAGGTSYNEQFF
TRBV2	TRBJ2-3	NA	CATQRGVSDTQYF
TRBV28	TRBJ1-3	NA	CASSLSSGISGNTIYF
TRBV5-5	TRBJ2-2	NA	CASSLVAGGGTGELFF
TRBV7-9	TRBJ1-2	NA	CASSLDRGRAYGYTF
TRBV6-6	TRBJ1-1	NA	CASRMTGANTEAFF
TRBV5-6	TRBJ1-1	NA	CASSSGTGVAEAFF
TRBV27	TRBJ2-7	NA	CASSKERSSYEQYF
TRBV7-7	TRBJ2-2	NA	CASSLRTGTSTGELFF
TRBV5-6	TRBJ1-1	NA	CASSLAWQGATEAFF
TRBV23-1	TRBJ1-5	NA	CASSRPYLDRGYSNQPQHF
TRBV2	TRBJ1-2	NA	CASSLGQGGNYGYTF
TRBV9	TRBJ2-1	NA	CASSIPLAGGRHNEQFF
TRBV4-3	TRBJ2-2	NA	CASSQVPDTGELFF
TRBV7-2	TRBJ1-1	NA	CASSDPGQGVYNTEAFF
TRBV15	TRBJ2-3	NA	CATSRHRLAGEADTQYF
TRBV20-1	TRBJ1-1	NA	CSAPGDTEAFF
TRBV28	TRBJ2-3	NA	CASLADTDTQYF
TRBV5-1	TRBJ2-1	once	CASSSSGGNSYNEQFF
TRBV7-9	TRBJ2-3	NA	CASSPTTDTQYF
TRBV11-2	TRBJ2-7	NA	CASTPGTSGYEQYF
TRBV2	TRBJ1-1	NA	CASGRVTGWVFF
TRBV18	TRBJ2-1	NA	CASSPLIAGDWDEQFF
TRBV4-2	TRBJ2-7	NA	CASRQTTGLAGDYEQYF
TRBV5-1	TRBJ2-2	once	CASSRGTSGAGELFF
TRBV5-6	TRBJ2-7	NA	CASSTSRLVPGVQYF
TRBV25-1	TRBJ1-2	NA	CASSEWGDRIHYTF
TRBV19	TRBJ2-3	NA	CASRRTSGPFTDTQYF
TRBV2	TRBJ2-7	few	CASSERGGTYEQYF
TRBV27	TRBJ2-7	few	CASSHGTPASYEQYF
TRBV28	TRBJ1-2	NA	CASSLFSWLATDGYTF
TRBV6-1	TRBJ1-5	NA	CASSEGETSNQPQHF
TRBV6-1	TRBJ1-3	NA	CASSEVGAAGHWNTIYF
TRBV6-1	TRBJ1-4	NA	CASSETGHGEKLFF
TRBV9	TRBJ2-2	NA	CASSDYEAVNTGELFF
TRBV9	TRBJ1-2	NA	CASSAGLDYGYTF
TRBV2	TRBJ1-2	NA	CASSSPDYGYTF
TRBV29-1	TRBJ2-3	NA	CSVAGTVTSTSTDTQYF
TRBV5-1	TRBJ1-6	NA	CASSLGGPVNNSPLHF
TRBV5-5	TRBJ1-5	NA	CASSLGGKAVKHF
TRBV5-1	TRBJ2-1	once	CASSLGLAGGHEQFF
TRBV7-9	TRBJ2-7	NA	CASRGATSGSTGYEQYF
TRBV5-8	TRBJ1-1	NA	CASSVDRGWSEAFF
TRBV5-1	TRBJ1-1	NA	CASSTWGGVTEAFF
TRBV6-4	TRBJ1-4	NA	CASSELDRGRVEINEKLFF
TRBV9	TRBJ2-5	NA	CASSPTQTGGRETQYF
TRBV7-2	TRBJ1-5	NA	CASSSTGSNQPQHF